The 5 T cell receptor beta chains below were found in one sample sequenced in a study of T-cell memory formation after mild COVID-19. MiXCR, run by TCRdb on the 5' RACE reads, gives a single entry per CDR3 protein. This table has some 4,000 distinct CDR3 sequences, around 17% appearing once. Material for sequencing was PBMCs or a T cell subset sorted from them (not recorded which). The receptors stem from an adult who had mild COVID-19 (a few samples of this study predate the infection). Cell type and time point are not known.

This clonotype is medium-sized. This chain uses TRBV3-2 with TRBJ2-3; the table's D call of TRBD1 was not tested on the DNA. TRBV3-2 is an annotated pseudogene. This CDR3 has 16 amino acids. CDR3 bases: TGTGCCAGCAGCCAAGAAAGGGGGCGGCTCACAGATACGCAGTATTTT. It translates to CASSQERGRLTDTQYF.

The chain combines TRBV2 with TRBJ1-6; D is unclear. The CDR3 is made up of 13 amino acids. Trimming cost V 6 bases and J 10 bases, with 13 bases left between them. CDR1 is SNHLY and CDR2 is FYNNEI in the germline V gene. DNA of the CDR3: TGTGCCAGCAGCCTCTCGCACGAGTCACCCCTCCACTTT. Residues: CASSLSHESPLHF. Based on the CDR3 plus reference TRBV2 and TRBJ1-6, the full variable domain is EPEVTQTPSHQVTQMGQEVILRCVPISNHLYFYWYRQILGQKVEFLVSFYNNEISEKSEIFDDQFSVERPDGSNFTLKIRSTKLEDSAMYFCASSLSHESPLHFGNGTRLTVT.

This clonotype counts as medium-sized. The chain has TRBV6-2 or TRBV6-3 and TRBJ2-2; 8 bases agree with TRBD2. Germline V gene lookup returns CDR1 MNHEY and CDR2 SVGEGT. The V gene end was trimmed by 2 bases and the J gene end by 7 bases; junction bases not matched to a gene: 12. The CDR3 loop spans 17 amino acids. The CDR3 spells CASSYSFGTSIVGELFF. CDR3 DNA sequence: TGTGCCAGCAGTTACAGTTTCGGGACTAGTATCGTCGGGGAGCTGTTTTTT.

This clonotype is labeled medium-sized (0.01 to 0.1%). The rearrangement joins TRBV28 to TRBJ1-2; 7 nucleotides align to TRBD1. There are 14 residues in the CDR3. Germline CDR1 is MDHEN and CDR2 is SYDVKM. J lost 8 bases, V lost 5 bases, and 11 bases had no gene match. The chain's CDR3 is CASSARDRRRGYTF. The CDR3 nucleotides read TGTGCCAGCAGTGCCCGGGACAGAAGAAGAGGCTACACCTTC.

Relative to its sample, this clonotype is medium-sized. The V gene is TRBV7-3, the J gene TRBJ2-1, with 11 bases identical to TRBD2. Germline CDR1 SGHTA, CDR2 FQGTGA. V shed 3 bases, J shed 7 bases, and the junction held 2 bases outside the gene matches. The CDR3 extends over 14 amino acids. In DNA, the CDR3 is TGTGCCAGCAGCTTGGGGACTAGCGGTAATGAGCAGTTCTTC. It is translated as CASSLGTSGNEQFF.